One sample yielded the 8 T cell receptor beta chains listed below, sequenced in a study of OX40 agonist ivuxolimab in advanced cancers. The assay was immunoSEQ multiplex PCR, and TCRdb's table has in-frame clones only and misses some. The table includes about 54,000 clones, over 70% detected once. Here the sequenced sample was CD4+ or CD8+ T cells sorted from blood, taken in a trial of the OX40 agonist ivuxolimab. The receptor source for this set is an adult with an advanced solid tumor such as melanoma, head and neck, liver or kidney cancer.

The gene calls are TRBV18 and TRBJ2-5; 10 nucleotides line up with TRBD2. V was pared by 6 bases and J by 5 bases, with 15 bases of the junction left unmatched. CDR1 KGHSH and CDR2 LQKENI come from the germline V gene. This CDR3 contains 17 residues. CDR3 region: CASSPSSGRILGETQYF. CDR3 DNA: TGTGCCAGCTCCCCTTCTAGCGGGAGAATATTAGGGGAGACCCAGTACTTC. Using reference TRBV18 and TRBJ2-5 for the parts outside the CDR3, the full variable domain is NAGVMQNPRHLVRRRGQEARLRCSPMKGHSHVYWYRQLPEEGLKFMVYLQKENIIDESGMPKERFSAEFPKEGPSILRIQQVVRGDSAAYFCASSPSSGRILGETQYFGPGTRLLVL.

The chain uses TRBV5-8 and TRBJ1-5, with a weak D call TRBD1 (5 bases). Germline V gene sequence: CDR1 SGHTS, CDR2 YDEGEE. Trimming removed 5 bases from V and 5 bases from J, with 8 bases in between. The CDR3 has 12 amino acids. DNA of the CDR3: TGTGCCAGCAGTCGGGGGGATCAGCCCCAGCATTTT. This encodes CASSRGDQPQHF.

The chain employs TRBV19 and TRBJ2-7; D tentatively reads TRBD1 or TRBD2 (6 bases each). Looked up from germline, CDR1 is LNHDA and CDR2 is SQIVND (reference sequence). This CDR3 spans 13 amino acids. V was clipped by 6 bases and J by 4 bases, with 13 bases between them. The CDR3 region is CASSFQGGYEQYF. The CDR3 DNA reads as TGTGCCAGTAGCTTCCAAGGGGGGTACGAGCAGTACTTC.

The CDR3 region has the DNA TGTGCCAGCAGTTTTGCGGAGATTAATTCACCCCTCCACTTT. Residues: CASSFAEINSPLHF. The chain combines TRBV6-5 with TRBJ1-6; D is ambiguous. Per germline, CDR1 MNHEY and CDR2 SVGAGI. V was cut by 4 bases and J by 6 bases, with 10 bases left in between. The CDR3 sequence is 14 residues long.

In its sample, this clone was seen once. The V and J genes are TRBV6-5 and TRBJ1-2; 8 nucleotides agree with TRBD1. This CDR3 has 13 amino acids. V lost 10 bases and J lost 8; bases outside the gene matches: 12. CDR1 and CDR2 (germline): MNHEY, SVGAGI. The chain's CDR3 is CAKSLGQGKGYTF. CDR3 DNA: TGTGCCAAATCCTTAGGACAGGGAAAGGGCTACACCTTC.

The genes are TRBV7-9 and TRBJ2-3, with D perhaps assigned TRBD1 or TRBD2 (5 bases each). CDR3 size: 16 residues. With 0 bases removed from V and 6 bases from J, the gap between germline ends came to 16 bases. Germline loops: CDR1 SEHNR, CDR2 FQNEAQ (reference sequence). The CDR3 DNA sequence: TGTGCCAGCAGCTTAGCCCTGGGGGACCCCAAGGATACGCAGTATTTT. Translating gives CASSLALGDPKDTQYF.

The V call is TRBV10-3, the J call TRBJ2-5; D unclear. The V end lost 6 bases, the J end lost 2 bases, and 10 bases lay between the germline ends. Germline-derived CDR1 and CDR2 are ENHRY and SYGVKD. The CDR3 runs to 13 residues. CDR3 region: CAISPGPQETQYF. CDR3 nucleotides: TGTGCCATCAGCCCGGGTCCTCAAGAGACCCAGTACTTC.

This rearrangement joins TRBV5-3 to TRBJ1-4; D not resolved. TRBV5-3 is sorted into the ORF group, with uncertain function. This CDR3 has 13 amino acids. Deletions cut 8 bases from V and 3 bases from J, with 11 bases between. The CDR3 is CASSRVANEKLFF. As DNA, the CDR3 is TGTGCCAGCAGCCGGGTGGCTAATGAAAAACTGTTTTTT.